The text below deals with one T cell receptor (beta chain). Its specificity is not known. A much larger clone differs by one base, so this may be a read error. The conserved phenylalanine or tryptophan normally closing the CDR3 is absent here, so this likely arose from a read error. The sample originates from a study of blood T cells in healthy people across ages. Study information: T cells yielded about one barcoded beta molecule per two cells through template switching. Study results and caveats: There were more naive CD4+ cells and higher diversity in long-lived donors than in aged donors. Across the age range, TCR beta diversity per million T cells fell in a roughly linear way.

Trimming shortened V by 5 bases and J by 1 base, and 13 bases separated the two germline ends. CDR3 length equals 15 residues. Germline V gene sequence: CDR1 SGDLS, CDR2 YYNGEE. It was approximately 10 milliliters of peripheral blood that were drawn from each donor. With a J-beta primer mix and a sample-barcoded 5' primer, a second PCR ran about 7 to 12 cycles. From the 5' RACE reads, TCRdb called clonotypes with MiXCR, one entry per CDR3 protein. Here the sample spans approximately 810,000 distinct CDR3 sequences, around 30% being singletons. The TCR sequence derives from an elderly woman in good health. The sequenced sample consisted of blood. This rearrangement joins TRBV9 to TRBJ2-1; the D gene could be TRBD1 or TRBD2 (5 bases each). The CDR3 coding sequence is TGTGCCAGCAGTGCGAGGGGCCAATCCTACAATGAGCAGTTCTTA. Residues: CASSARGQSYNEQFL.